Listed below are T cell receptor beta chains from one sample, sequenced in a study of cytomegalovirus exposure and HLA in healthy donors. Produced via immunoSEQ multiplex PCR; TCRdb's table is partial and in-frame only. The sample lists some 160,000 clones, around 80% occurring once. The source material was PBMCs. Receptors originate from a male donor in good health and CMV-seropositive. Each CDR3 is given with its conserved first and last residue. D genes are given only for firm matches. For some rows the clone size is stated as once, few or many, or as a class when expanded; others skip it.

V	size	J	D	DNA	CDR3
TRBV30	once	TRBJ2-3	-	TGTGCCTGGAGCCCGGGTACAGATACGCAGTATTTT	CAWSPGTDTQYF
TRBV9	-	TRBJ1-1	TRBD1	TGTGCCAGCAGCCCCCGACAGGGAGGCACTGAAGCTTTCTTT	CASSPRQGGTEAFF
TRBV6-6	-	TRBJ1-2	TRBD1	TGTGCCAGCAGACGTCGACAGGGACTGGACTATGGCTACACCTTC	CASRRRQGLDYGYTF
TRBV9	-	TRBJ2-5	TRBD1	TGTGCCAGCAGCGGGACAGGGGGCTCAGGGACCCAGTACTTC	CASSGTGGSGTQYF
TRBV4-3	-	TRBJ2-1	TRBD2	TGCGCCAGCAGCCGCAATCACAGGGCGGGGGGCCTCGATGAGCAGTTCTTC	CASSRNHRAGGLDEQFF
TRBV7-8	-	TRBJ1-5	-	TGTGCCAGCAGCTTTGGACGGACAGTGCCTTATCAGCCCCAGCATTTT	CASSFGRTVPYQPQHF
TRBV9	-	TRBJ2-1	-	TGTGCCAGCAGCCCGAGGAGCGGGCCGTACAATGAGCAGTTCTTC	CASSPRSGPYNEQFF
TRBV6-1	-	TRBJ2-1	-	TGTGCCAGCAGTTTGGCACCTAGCGCCTACAATGAGCAGTTCTTC	CASSLAPSAYNEQFF
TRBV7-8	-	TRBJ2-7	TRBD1	TGTGCCAGCAGCTTAGTATGGACAGGGAACTTCTACGAGCAGTACTTC	CASSLVWTGNFYEQYF
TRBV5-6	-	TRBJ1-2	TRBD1	TGTGCCAGCACCGCCGCCGGGACAGGATCGATCTATGGCTACACCTTC	CASTAAGTGSIYGYTF
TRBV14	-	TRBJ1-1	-	TGTGCCAGCAGCCAGGGGACATCCAAGAACACTGAAGCTTTCTTT	CASSQGTSKNTEAFF
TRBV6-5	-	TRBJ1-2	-	TGTGCCAGCAGTTACTCTAAAGGGGCCTCCTATGGCTACACCTTC	CASSYSKGASYGYTF
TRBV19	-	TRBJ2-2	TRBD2	TGTGCCAGTAGTATGCGGCTAGCGGTTACCGGGGAGCTGTTTTTT	CASSMRLAVTGELFF
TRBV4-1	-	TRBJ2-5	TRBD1	TGCGCCAGCAGCCAAGGAGGGGGCTGGGGAGAGACCCAGTACTTC	CASSQGGGWGETQYF
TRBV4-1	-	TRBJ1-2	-	TGCGCCAGCAGCCAAGCAGGCTTTCAAGCTAACTATGGCTACACCTTC	CASSQAGFQANYGYTF
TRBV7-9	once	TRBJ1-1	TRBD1	TGTGCCAGCAGCTTAGGGACAGGGGGACGGGCTTTCTTT	CASSLGTGGRAFF
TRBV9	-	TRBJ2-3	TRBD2	TGTGCCAGCAGCGTAGCAACGGGAGGGAGCACAGATACGCAGTATTTT	CASSVATGGSTDTQYF
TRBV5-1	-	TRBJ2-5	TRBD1	TGCGCCAGCAGCATTGACAGGGCTGAGACCCAGTACTTC	CASSIDRAETQYF
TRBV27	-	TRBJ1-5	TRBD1	TGTGCCAGCAGTTTCACAGGGGGCTATCAGCCCCAGCATTTT	CASSFTGGYQPQHF
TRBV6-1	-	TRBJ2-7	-	TGTGCCAGCAGTCCACAGGGAGCGGAAGAGCAGTACTTC	CASSPQGAEEQYF
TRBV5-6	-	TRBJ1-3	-	TGTGCCAGCAGCTTGGGCAGGGTTGGAAACACCATATATTTT	CASSLGRVGNTIYF
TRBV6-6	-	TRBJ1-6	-	TGTGCCAGCAGTTACTCCAGGGTTGCCTATAATTCACCCCTCCACTTT	CASSYSRVAYNSPLHF
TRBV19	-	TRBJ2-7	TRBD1	TGTGCCAGTAGTGTACTCGCCTCCCGGGCCAGGGGGAACTACGAGCAGTACTTC	CASSVLASRARGNYEQYF
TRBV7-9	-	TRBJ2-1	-	TGTGCCAGCAGCTCGGACTTCGGAGGTCTGGGTGAGCAGTTCTTC	CASSSDFGGLGEQFF
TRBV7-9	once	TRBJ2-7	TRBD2	TGTGCCAGCAGCCCGACTAGCGGGGGGGCCTACGAGCAGTACTTC	CASSPTSGGAYEQYF
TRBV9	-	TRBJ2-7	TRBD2	TGTGCCAGCAGCCCGGGACTAGAGGCGTACGAGCAGTACTTC	CASSPGLEAYEQYF
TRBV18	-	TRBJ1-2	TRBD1	TGTGCCAGCTCACCACGTATGACCGGGACAGGGTCGGATGGCTACACCTTC	CASSPRMTGTGSDGYTF
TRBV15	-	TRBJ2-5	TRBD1	TGTGCCACCAGCAGAGGACAGGGATGGGAGACCCAGTACTTC	CATSRGQGWETQYF
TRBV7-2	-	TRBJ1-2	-	TGTGCCAGCAGCTTCGCCGGGGTGAACTATGGCTACACCTTC	CASSFAGVNYGYTF
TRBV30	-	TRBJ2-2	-	TGTGCCGGTCCGGACAGCAACACCGGGGAGCTGTTTTTT	CAGPDSNTGELFF
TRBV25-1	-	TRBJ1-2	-	TGTGCCAGCAGTCCCCCGGGTGCTCCTACAAACTATGGCTACACCTTC	CASSPPGAPTNYGYTF
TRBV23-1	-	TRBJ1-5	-	TGCGCCAGCAGTCAATTGTCGTGGAGACTTACTATTCAGCCCCAGCATTTT	CASSQLSWRLTIQPQHF
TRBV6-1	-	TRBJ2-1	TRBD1	TGTGCCAGCAGTAGTGGGACAGCCTATACAACTGAGCAGTTCTTC	CASSSGTAYTTEQFF
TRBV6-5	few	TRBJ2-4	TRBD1	TGTGCCAGCCGGGTGTCGGGACAGGGGGTTTACAGTCAGTACTTC	CASRVSGQGVYSQYF
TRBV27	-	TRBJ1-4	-	TGTGCCAGCAGTTTTAGTCCAACTAATGAAAAACTGTTTTTT	CASSFSPTNEKLFF
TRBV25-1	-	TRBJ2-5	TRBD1	TGTGCCAGCATGCCCTCTCCAGGGGGCGAAATGGAGACCCAGTACTTC	CASMPSPGGEMETQYF
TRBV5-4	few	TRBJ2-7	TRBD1	TGTGCCAGCAGCGGCAGGGGGAATGTGTTCTACGAGCAGTACTTC	CASSGRGNVFYEQYF
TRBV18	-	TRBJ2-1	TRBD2	TGTGCCAGCTCACCCCCGGGGACTAGCGCGTACAATGAGCAGTTCTTC	CASSPPGTSAYNEQFF
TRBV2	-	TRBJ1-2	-	TGTGCCAGCCGAAAGATCGGGATCGGCTACACCTTC	CASRKIGIGYTF
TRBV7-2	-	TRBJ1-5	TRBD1	TGTGCCAACAGCTTACGCGTCAGGGGGTATCCGCCCCAGCATTTT	CANSLRVRGYPPQHF
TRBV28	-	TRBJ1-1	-	TGTGCCAGCAGTTTATCACTCACTGAAGCTTTCTTT	CASSLSLTEAFF
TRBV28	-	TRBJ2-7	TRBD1	TGTGCCAGTTCCCCCCTTACGGGACAGGGAACCTACGAGCAGTACTTC	CASSPLTGQGTYEQYF
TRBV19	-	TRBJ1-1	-	TGTGCCAGTAAGCTTCGGAACACTGAAGCTTTCTTT	CASKLRNTEAFF
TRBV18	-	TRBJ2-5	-	TGTGCCAGCTCACCACCGGGGGGAAAGACCCAGTACTTC	CASSPPGGKTQYF
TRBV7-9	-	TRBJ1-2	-	TGTGCCAGCAGCTCGGGGGTGGTCTTAAGTAATGGCTACACCTTC	CASSSGVVLSNGYTF
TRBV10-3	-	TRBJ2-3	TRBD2	TGTGCCATCAGTGGTAGCGGGGGGGCATCAGTCACAGATACGCAGTATTTT	CAISGSGGASVTDTQYF
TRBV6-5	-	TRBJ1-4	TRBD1	TGTGCCAGCGGAAGGACAGGGTTTTTTGAAAAACTGTTTTTT	CASGRTGFFEKLFF
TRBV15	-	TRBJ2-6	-	TGTGCCACCAGCAGAGTGTTCCTTACTGGGGCCAACGTCCTGACTTTC	CATSRVFLTGANVLTF
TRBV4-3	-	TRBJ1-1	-	TGCGCCAGCAGCCAAGAGGGGGGGAATACTGAAGCTTTCTTT	CASSQEGGNTEAFF
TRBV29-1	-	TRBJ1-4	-	TGCAGCGTTGGGGGGCCAAATGAAAAACTGTTTTTT	CSVGGPNEKLFF
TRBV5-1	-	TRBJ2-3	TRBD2	TGCGCCAGCAGCTACGGGGGGAGCACAGATACGCAGTATTTT	CASSYGGSTDTQYF